Listed here are 9 T cell receptor beta chains from one sample, sequenced in a study of T-cell memory formation after mild COVID-19. Via MiXCR, TCRdb re-called the 5' RACE reads, giving one row per CDR3 protein. The repertoire has over 10,000 distinct CDR3 sequences, 12% of them found once; the top ten carry roughly 53%. Material: PBMCs or a T cell subset sorted from them (not recorded which). The receptors originated from an adult woman who had mild COVID-19 (a few samples of this study predate the infection). Cell type and time point are not known.

The chain joins TRBV7-2 to TRBJ1-4, with D perhaps TRBD1 (5 bases). Deletions cut 5 bases from V and 8 bases from J, with 21 bases between. Germline-derived CDR1 and CDR2 are SGHTA and FQGNSA. The CDR3 contains 16 residues. CDR3 region: CASSPRVGGAGEKLFF. CDR3 DNA: TGTGCCAGCAGCCCACGGGTGGGTGGTGCAGGGGAAAAACTGTTTTTT. Complete variable domain (other parts from reference TRBV7-2 and TRBJ1-4): GAGVSQSPSNKVTEKGKDVELRCDPISGHTALYWYRQSLGQGLEFLIYFQGNSAPDKSGLPSDRFSAERTGGSVSTLTIQRTQQEDSAVYLCASSPRVGGAGEKLFFGSGTQLSVL.

The rearrangement joins TRBV10-1 to TRBJ2-3; 8 nucleotides agree with TRBD1. From germline, CDR1 is WNHNN and CDR2 SYGVQD (reference sequence). V dropped 3 bases and J dropped 15; count of bases not matched to a gene: 8. This CDR3 has 12 residues. The CDR3 here is CASSEGQGAGYF. The CDR3 nucleotides are TGCGCCAGCAGTGAAGGCCAGGGGGCAGGTTATTTT.

In this sample, this clonotype turned up many times. J is TRBJ1-5 and V is TRBV6-6; the D gene is possibly TRBD1 (6 bases). The germline gives CDR1 MNHNY, CDR2 SVGAGI (reference sequence). This CDR3 spans 14 amino acids. The V and J ends lost 6 bases and 5 bases respectively, with 14 bases between them. The CDR3 DNA reads TGTGCCAGCAGCCGTAGGGGGGTGGATCAGCCCCAGCATTTT. Its translation: CASSRRGVDQPQHF.

This clonotype has a count of ten or more. The chain couples TRBV6-2 or TRBV6-3 to TRBJ2-2; TRBD2 agrees at 13 bases. The germline V gene encodes CDR1 MNHEY and CDR2 SVGEGT. V was pared by 4 bases and J by 5 bases, with 4 bases of the junction left unmatched. The CDR3 length is 16 residues. The CDR3 DNA reads as TGTGCCAGCAGTTGGACGGGACTAGCGGGAACCGGGGAGCTGTTTTTT. Translating it yields CASSWTGLAGTGELFF.

This clonotype was recorded many times. The chain uses TRBV12-3 or TRBV12-4 and TRBJ2-7; D is unresolved. CDR3 length: 14 amino acids. The V end lost 3 bases, the J end lost 0 bases, and 9 bases lay between the germline ends. The CDR3 bases are TGTGCCAGCAGTTTGAGTCCTTTCTCCTACGAGCAGTACTTC. Residues: CASSLSPFSYEQYF.

In this sample, this clonotype turned up many times. J is TRBJ2-5 and V is TRBV2, with D possibly matching TRBD1 (7 bases). Germline V CDR1 and CDR2: SNHLY, FYNNEI. Trimming removed 5 bases from V and 5 bases from J, with 12 bases in between. The CDR3 covers 13 residues. The CDR3 DNA sequence: TGTGCCAGCAGTTACCAGGGGGGTGAGACCCAGTACTTC. Its translation: CASSYQGGETQYF.

This clonotype was seen repeatedly, ten times or more. V gene TRBV24-1 combines with J gene TRBJ2-1; no clear D. Trimming stripped 1 base from V and 5 bases from J, with 2 bases between. This CDR3 contains 12 residues. Germline V gene lookup returns CDR1 KGHDR and CDR2 SFDVKD. This CDR3 is CATSDLDNEQFF. CDR3 coding DNA: TGTGCCACCAGTGATTTAGACAATGAGCAGTTCTTC.

This clonotype showed up many times. The genes are TRBV4-2 and TRBJ2-5, with 11 bases identical to TRBD2. CDR3 length: 18 amino acids. CDR1 is LGHNA, CDR2 YNFKEQ, per germline. V dropped 0 bases and J dropped 5; count of bases not matched to a gene: 11. DNA of the CDR3: TGTGCCAGCAGCCAAGATGGCAGACTAGCGGGGTTGTTTGAGACCCAGTACTTC. It is translated as CASSQDGRLAGLFETQYF.

The rearrangement uses TRBV19 and TRBJ2-2, with D perhaps TRBD1 (6 bases). The germline V and J ends were trimmed by 3 bases and 7 bases, with 15 bases remaining between them. The CDR3 has 15 amino acids. Germline-derived CDR1 and CDR2 are LNHDA and SQIVND (reference sequence). CDR3 DNA: TGTGCCAGTAGTATCGACAGGTCCAGCGTCGGGGAGCTGTTTTTT. Translating it yields CASSIDRSSVGELFF.